The T cell receptor (beta chain) under discussion was sequenced for a study of T cell responses to AZD1222 COVID-19 vaccine. The CDR3 runs 15 residues. Trimming took 2 bases from V and 2 from J, leaving 12 bases between them. The germline CDR1 and CDR2 sequences are SGHTA and FQGNSA. Assay used: immunoSEQ multiplex PCR; TCRdb lists only in-frame clones, some missing. This table holds fewer than 150,000 clones, about nine tenths found once. In regard to this clone: No antigen is known for it.

Whole-study results and caveats: Spike-specific TCR breadth and depth rose after two AZD1222 doses.

Sequences were derived from peripheral blood, sampled 28 days after the second AZD1222 dose. The sequence was collected from an adult who received the AZD1222 COVID-19 vaccine. The V gene is TRBV7-2, the J gene TRBJ1-2; no firm D call. This chain's CDR3 is CASSLIQPGNYGYTF. Here the CDR3 DNA reads TGTGCCAGCAGCTTAATACAGCCGGGGAACTATGGCTACACCTTC. Full variable domain (missing parts from reference TRBV7-2 and TRBJ1-2): GAGVSQSPSNKVTEKGKDVELRCDPISGHTALYWYRQSLGQGLEFLIYFQGNSAPDKSGLPSDRFSAERTGGSVSTLTIQRTQQEDSAVYLCASSLIQPGNYGYTFGSGTRLTVV.